The 15 T cell receptor beta chains reported below all come from one sample, sequenced in a study of Graves' ophthalmopathy and Graves' hyperthyroidism. For repertoire sequencing, the TCR beta CDR3 regions were amplified from RNA transcripts. RT-PCR in the first round used HTBI primers; a second-round multiplex PCR followed. TCRdb reprocessed the multiplex PCR reads with MiXCR, giving one entry per CDR3 protein. The repertoire holds fewer than 650,000 distinct CDR3 sequences, approximately 21% seen once, with approximately 7% in the top ten. Sequenced: peripheral blood. The receptors here all came from a woman between 18 and 29 years old with stable Graves' hyperthyroidism. Some clones in this sample may be carry-over from other donors' samples.

The rearrangement joins TRBV25-1 to TRBJ2-7; 11 bases are shared with TRBD2. V lost 4 bases, J lost 7 bases, and 9 bases stayed unmatched. Germline assignment: CDR1 MGHDK and CDR2 SYGVNS. The CDR3 runs 15 residues. The DNA for the CDR3 is TGTGCCAGCAGTGCAGTAGCGGGGGGGCAAGGGGAGCAGTACTTC. Its protein product is CASSAVAGGQGEQYF.

V gene TRBV7-2 combines with J gene TRBJ1-6; D unclear. Germline-derived CDR1 and CDR2 are SGHTA and FQGNSA. CDR3 length: 16 amino acids. The V end lost 5 bases, the J end lost 0 bases, and 11 bases lay between the germline ends. The CDR3 here is CASSVTVSSYNSPLHF. CDR3 DNA sequence: TGTGCCAGCAGCGTGACTGTTAGCTCCTATAATTCACCCCTCCACTTT.

This chain connects TRBV18 to TRBJ1-5; no definite D call. The CDR3 is 13 residues long. V was clipped by 3 bases and J by 4 bases, with 7 bases between them. The germline V gene encodes CDR1 KGHSH and CDR2 LQKENI. The DNA for the CDR3 is TGTGCCAGCTCACCTGGAGAGAATCAGCCCCAGCATTTT. It yields the protein CASSPGENQPQHF.

The rearrangement joins TRBV6-2 or TRBV6-3 to TRBJ1-6, with D possibly being TRBD1 (5 bases). V was pared by 7 bases and J by 7 bases, with 17 bases between. Germline V gene lookup returns CDR1 MNHEY and CDR2 SVGEGT. This CDR3 contains 15 residues. The CDR3 DNA reads as TGTGCCAGCACCCTGACCGGGGCCGGAAATTCACCCCTCCACTTT. This encodes CASTLTGAGNSPLHF.

There are many counts of this clonotype. CDR3 sequence: CASSTHYKGQGREQYF. CDR3 nucleotides: TGTGCCAGCAGCACCCATTATAAAGGACAGGGGAGGGAGCAGTACTTC. The chain joins TRBV7-8 to TRBJ2-7; the match to TRBD1 covers 9 bases. Germline CDR1 and CDR2: SGHVS and FQNEAQ. Trimming at V came to 5 bases and at J to 7 bases, leaving 15 bases not matched to a gene. CDR3 length: 16 residues. Full variable domain (missing parts from reference TRBV7-8 and TRBJ2-7): GAGVSQSPRYKVAKRGQDVALRCDPISGHVSLFWYQQALGQGPEFLTYFQNEAQLDKSGLPSDRFFAERPEGSVSTLKIQRTQQEDSAVYLCASSTHYKGQGREQYFGPGTRLTVT.

In its sample, this clonotype was seen many times. V gene TRBV10-3 combines with J gene TRBJ1-2; TRBD1 aligns across 7 bases. Trimming at V came to 7 bases and at J to 2 bases, leaving 7 bases not matched to a gene. The CDR3 extends over 14 amino acids. Germline CDR1 ENHRY, CDR2 SYGVKD. The CDR3 sequence: CAINGDRDNYGYTF. DNA of the CDR3: TGTGCCATCAATGGGGACAGAGACAACTATGGCTACACCTTC.

This clonotype occurred many times. The rearrangement uses TRBV6-1 and TRBJ2-7, with 9 nucleotides matching TRBD2. The germline CDR1 and CDR2 sequences are MNHNS and SASEGT. The length of the CDR3 is 14 residues. The trim removed 6 bases at V and 2 bases at J, leaving 5 bases unmatched. The CDR3 here is CASRLAGATYEQYF. For the CDR3, the DNA is TGTGCCAGCAGACTAGCGGGCGCTACCTACGAGCAGTACTTC.

The chain couples TRBV12-3 or TRBV12-4 to TRBJ2-7, with D maybe TRBD2 (6 bases). The CDR3 sequence is 15 residues long. V lost 5 bases, J lost 6 bases, and 20 bases lay in between. The CDR3 reads CASSRLVGLRGEQYF. The CDR3 bases are TGTGCCAGCAGTAGACTAGTAGGCCTTAGGGGCGAGCAGTACTTC.

This clonotype was seen many times. The rearrangement links TRBV27 to TRBJ1-2; 9 bases align to TRBD1. The germline V gene has CDR1 MNHEY and CDR2 SMNVEV (reference sequence). The junction had 5 bases not matched to a gene; V was cut back by 8 bases and J by 1 base. This CDR3 region has 14 residues. For the CDR3, the DNA is TGTGCCAGCGGCGGGACAGGGAATAACTATGGCTACACCTTC. It is translated as CASGGTGNNYGYTF.

This clonotype was observed many times. The rearrangement joins TRBV12-3 or TRBV12-4 to TRBJ2-2; D possibly matches TRBD1 or TRBD2 (5 bases each). The V gene lost 3 bases and the J gene lost 6 bases, with 14 bases spanning the gap. The CDR3 contains 15 residues. The CDR3 loop is CASSFRGPSAGELFF. CDR3 bases: TGTGCCAGCAGTTTTAGGGGACCTTCGGCCGGGGAGCTGTTTTTT.

Comment on this clonotype: A much larger clone differs by one base, so this may be a read error. No conserved phenylalanine or tryptophan is present at the end of the CDR3, so a read error is the likely explanation. The chain carries TRBV5-1 and TRBJ2-7; D is undetermined. CDR3 size: 16 residues. The germline V gene encodes CDR1 SGHRS and CDR2 YFSETQ. V lost 0 bases to trimming and J lost 0 bases, with 13 bases between them. The CDR3: CASSLVGQLSSYEQYY. In nucleotides, the CDR3 is TGCGCCAGCAGCTTGGTTGGGCAGCTCAGCTCCTACGAGCAGTACTAC.

This clonotype appeared many times. The chain has TRBV20-1 and TRBJ1-2; 9 bases map to TRBD1. V dropped 4 bases and J dropped 8; count of bases not matched to a gene: 17. CDR1 is DFQATT, CDR2 SNEGSKA, per germline (reference sequence). The CDR3 runs to 16 residues. CDR3 DNA sequence: TGCAGTGCTAAAGGACAGGGGTCTAAGGGGACTAGAGGCTACACCTTC. Protein: CSAKGQGSKGTRGYTF.

The rearrangement joins TRBV19 to TRBJ2-7; D gene ambiguous. V was trimmed by 3 bases and J by 1 base, leaving 10 bases between them. This CDR3 is built from 14 residues. Germline V gives CDR1 LNHDA, CDR2 SQIVND (reference sequence). The CDR3 DNA sequence: TGTGCCAGTAGTATCGGGCCAGGTTCCTACGAGCAGTACTTC. Translated, it gives CASSIGPGSYEQYF.

The V gene is TRBV27, the J gene TRBJ2-7; D possibly corresponds to TRBD2 (5 bases). Germline values: CDR1 MNHEY, CDR2 SMNVEV (reference sequence). Between the trimmed V and J ends, which lost 3 bases and 6 bases, there was a span of 15 bases. This CDR3 has 14 amino acids. The CDR3 reads CASSLVASLAEQYF. The CDR3 nucleotides are TGTGCCAGCAGTTTGGTAGCGAGTCTAGCCGAGCAGTACTTC.

This clonotype was seen repeatedly, ten times or more. V gene TRBV4-1 combines with J gene TRBJ2-7; D may correspond to TRBD1 or TRBD2 (7 bases each). In germline, CDR1 is MGHRA, CDR2 YSYEKL. The CDR3 is made up of 15 amino acids. V was cut by 4 bases and J by 6 bases, with 19 bases left in between. CDR3 bases: TGCGCCAGCAGCCTAGCAGGGGGGGTCGTGCGCGAGCAGTACTTC. Its translation: CASSLAGGVVREQYF.